This T cell receptor beta chain is from a study of molecular identifiers for immune sequencing clone quantification. Libraries for naive CD8 T cells, which were made from roughly 21,000 to 960,000 sorted cells, drew on 10%, 30% or 50% of the RNA. Methods described previously, with TCR primers listed, were used for bulk TCR libraries. MiXCR, run by TCRdb on the PCR reads, gives a single entry per CDR3 protein. The sample has hundreds of thousands of distinct CDR3 sequences; about 25% are singletons. This clonotype was counted between two and nine times. As yet, its antigen is unknown. Study-level points and caveats: Over 97% of effector molecules, yet under 1% of naive-cell molecules, were held by clones above 20 RNA copies.

Trimming took off 5 bases at V and 3 bases at J, with 14 bases between the two ends. The germline CDR1 and CDR2 sequences are MNHEY and SVGEGT. This CDR3 is built from 14 residues. The V call is TRBV6-2 or TRBV6-3, the J call TRBJ2-7; D tentatively reads TRBD1 or TRBD2 (5 bases each). The sequencing input was naive CD8+ T cells from blood, with Jurkat cell RNA spiked in. The sample's subset: FACS-sorted CD8+CD4-CCR7+CD45RA+ naive T cells. The origin of this receptor is a human donor in good health. Some libraries in this study had Jurkat cell RNA spiked in. The CDR3 bases are TGTGCCAGCAGTGACTTGGGGGTGTACTACGAGCAGTACTTC. Protein: CASSDLGVYYEQYF.